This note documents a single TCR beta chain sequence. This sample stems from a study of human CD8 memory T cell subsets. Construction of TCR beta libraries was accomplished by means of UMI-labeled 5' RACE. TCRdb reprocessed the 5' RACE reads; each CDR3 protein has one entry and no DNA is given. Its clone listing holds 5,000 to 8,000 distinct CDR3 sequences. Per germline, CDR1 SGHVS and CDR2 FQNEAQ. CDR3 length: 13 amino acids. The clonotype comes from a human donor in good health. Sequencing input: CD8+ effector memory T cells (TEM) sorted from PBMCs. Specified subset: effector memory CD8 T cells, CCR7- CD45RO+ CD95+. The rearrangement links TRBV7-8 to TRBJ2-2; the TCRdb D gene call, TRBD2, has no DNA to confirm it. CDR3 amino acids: CASLIPATGELFF.